These 9 T cell receptor beta chains share one sample of origin, sequenced in a study of blood T cell repertoires in COVID-19. Method: immunoSEQ multiplex PCR; TCRdb's copy keeps in-frame clones and lacks some. The table records some 150,000 clones, roughly 89% of them present only once. Sequenced input: peripheral blood. These receptors were collected from a woman between 50 and 59 years old with acute or convalescent COVID-19.

This clone was detected a few times. This chain links TRBV4-1 with TRBJ1-1; 9 bases are shared with TRBD1. Trimming cost V 4 bases and J 2 bases; bases outside gene matches: 2. This CDR3 has 14 amino acids. Per germline, CDR1 MGHRA and CDR2 YSYEKL. The CDR3: CASSRDRENTEAFF. The CDR3 DNA reads TGCGCCAGCAGCCGGGACAGGGAAAACACTGAAGCTTTCTTT.

The V call is TRBV27, the J call TRBJ2-1, with 14 bases identical to TRBD2. CDR3 length equals 21 residues. V shed 1 base and J 0 bases; nucleotides not matched to a gene: 11. Germline CDR1 MNHEY, CDR2 SMNVEV (reference sequence). The CDR3 sequence is CASSLLSGLAGGHSSYNEQFF. The CDR3 region has the DNA TGTGCCAGCAGTTTATTATCCGGACTAGCGGGGGGACATAGCTCCTACAATGAGCAGTTCTTC.

This clone came up once. J is TRBJ1-1 and V is TRBV27; D is possibly TRBD1 (6 bases). The CDR3 is 13 amino acids. Trimming pared 2 bases from V and 4 bases from J, leaving 8 bases between. Per the germline V gene, CDR1 is MNHEY and CDR2 is SMNVEV (reference sequence). In DNA form, the CDR3 reads TGTGCCAGCAGTTTACAAGGGGGCACTGAAGCTTTCTTT. Translated, it gives CASSLQGGTEAFF.

The V and J genes are TRBV5-4 and TRBJ1-2, with 8 positions matching TRBD1. CDR3 length: 16 residues. CDR1 SGHNT and CDR2 YYREEE come from the germline V gene (reference sequence). Germline trimming cut 1 base from V and 8 bases from J; bases unmatched to any gene: 13. The chain's CDR3 is CASSLSFRGRTRGYTF. As DNA, the CDR3 is TGTGCCAGCAGCTTGTCGTTCAGGGGGCGCACGAGGGGCTACACCTTC.

The CDR3 DNA reads as TGTGCCATCAGTGACCCCAGGGGGCTTGAGACCCAGTACTTC. Its protein is CAISDPRGLETQYF. The chain combines TRBV10-3 with TRBJ2-5; TRBD1 matches 8 bases. The CDR3 spans 14 residues. The ends lost 3 bases at V and 5 bases at J; junction bases unmatched: 5. CDR1 and CDR2 from the germline V gene are ENHRY and SYGVKD.

This sequence joins TRBV19 and TRBJ2-7, with TRBD2 as a possible D gene (7 bases). Germline-derived CDR1 and CDR2 are LNHDA and SQIVND (reference sequence). V shed 9 bases and J shed 2 bases, with 17 bases lying between them. The CDR3 length is 14 residues. The CDR3 DNA follows: TGTGCCAGCCGCCCCACCGGGGGGCCCTACGAGCAGTACTTC. It codes for CASRPTGGPYEQYF. The variable domain in full, with the rest retrieved from reference TRBV19 and TRBJ2-7, is DGGITQSPKYLFRKEGQNVTLSCEQNLNHDAMYWYRQDPGQGLRLIYYSQIVNDFQKGDIAEGYSVSREKKESFPLTVTSAQKNPTAFYLCASRPTGGPYEQYFGPGTRLTVT.

The rearrangement links TRBV9 to TRBJ1-1, with TRBD1 matching 7 bases. The CDR3 spans 18 residues. V dropped 0 bases and J dropped 5; count of bases not matched to a gene: 16. Germline V CDR1 and CDR2: SGDLS, YYNGEE. CDR3 DNA sequence: TGTGCCAGCAGCGTAGAGCCCCGGGACAGACTTACGGGGACTGAAGCTTTCTTT. It codes for CASSVEPRDRLTGTEAFF.

This chain links TRBV7-8 with TRBJ1-1; D is uncertain. Germline V gives CDR1 SGHVS, CDR2 FQNEAQ. The CDR3 runs 16 residues. With 0 bases removed from V and 3 bases from J, the gap between germline ends came to 14 bases. As DNA, the CDR3 is TGTGCCAGCAGCTTAGCTCTGGACTTCTCTTACACTGAAGCTTTCTTT. Amino acids: CASSLALDFSYTEAFF.

The rearrangement uses TRBV21-1 and TRBJ2-7; the DNA was not used to check the table's D call, TRBD1. TRBV21-1 is a pseudogene. This CDR3 has 15 residues. CDR3 nucleotides: TGTGCCAGCAGCAAAGGGGTTAGCAGGGGGTACGAGCAGTACTTC. As protein: CASSKGVSRGYEQYF.